A selection of T cell receptor beta chains follows, all from one sample in a study of T cells in Graves' hyperthyroidism and ophthalmopathy. TCRdb recomputed calls from the multiplex PCR reads with MiXCR, one row per CDR3 protein. The sample records hundreds of thousands of distinct CDR3 sequences, roughly 14% being singletons. The sample was blood. These receptors came from a man aged 18 to 30 with Graves' ophthalmopathy. CDR3s include the opening cysteine and the closing phenylalanine or tryptophan. The D gene is left open where the match is weak. Part of the rows lack a size; the others show once, few, many or a class for expanded clones.

j_gene	v_gene	d_gene	abundance	CDR3nt	CDR3aa
TRBJ1-1	TRBV2	.	many	TGTGCCAGCAGTGACGTCACTGAAGCTTTCTTT	CASSDVTEAFF
TRBJ1-1	TRBV24-1	TRBD1	many	TGTGCCACCAGTGAAGGGACAGGGGTTCTCACTGAAGCTTTCTTT	CATSEGTGVLTEAFF
TRBJ1-2	TRBV29-1	TRBD1	few	TGCAGCGTTGAAGGTGGGACAGGGAACTATGGCTACACCTTC	CSVEGGTGNYGYTF
TRBJ2-7	TRBV2	.	many	TGTGCCAGCAGTGACGAGGAAGGGCCTACCTCCTACGAGCAGTACTTC	CASSDEEGPTSYEQYF
TRBJ2-7	TRBV3-1	.	many	TGTGCCAGCAGCCAAAACTACGAGCAGTACTTC	CASSQNYEQYF
TRBJ1-1	TRBV27	TRBD1	many	TGTGCCAGCAGTTTTCTGGACAGGGGGCGAAAATACACTGAAGCTTTCTTT	CASSFLDRGRKYTEAFF
TRBJ2-2	TRBV5-5	.	many	TGTGCCAGCCGGCCTTCAGTCCCCGGGGAGCTGTTTTTT	CASRPSVPGELFF
TRBJ1-2	TRBV11-2	.	many	TGTGCCAGCAGCACTGGGGCGAGACTTCTACACGCTAACTATGGCTACACCTTC	CASSTGARLLHANYGYTF
TRBJ2-1	TRBV20-1	.	.	TGCAGTGGTGGACTACCGCCCTACAATGAGCAGTTCTTC	CSGGLPPYNEQFF
TRBJ1-1	TRBV7-8	TRBD1	.	TGTGCCAGCAGCCGAAACCCGACAGGGGGCACTGAAGCTTTCTTT	CASSRNPTGGTEAFF
TRBJ2-1	TRBV6-1	.	.	TGTGCCGATGGGGGTAACAATGAGCAGTTCTTC	CADGGNNEQFF